This TCR beta chain was identified during a study of human T cells and chemical hapten exposure (dated by TCRdb to the early 2020s). With respect to the entire study: The libraries were sequenced as a pool, and the TCR yield per sample differed mostly because of small variations in library volumes within the pool. Both TCR alpha and TCR beta chains were sequenced from each blood RNA sample. In alopecia patients, the study followed how the peripheral blood TCR repertoire changed in vivo over primary and secondary sensitization to diphenylcyclopropenone (DPC), a hapten.

The library relied on RACE. TCRdb lists the instrument as NextSeq 500. During library preparation, unique molecular identifiers were attached to individual cDNA molecules so that TCRs could be counted in a quantitative, reproducible way. The original pipeline was this. A median of about 100,000 TCRs per sample was observed, with a range of about 20,000 to 750,000. V, J and CDR3 annotation of the TCR reads was performed with the Decombinator software suite. For PS versus PT1 abundance plots, all samples were subsampled to the same number of TCRs (28,000). Expanded TCRs were defined as absent before sensitization and observed at least eight times at the 2-week time point. Using fastp at Q25 and MiXCR, TCRdb reprocessed the public reads and kept productive beta chains. Rows are combined by CDR3 protein, so each entry shows the most common genes and DNA. These V and J calls originate from TCRdb's pipeline instead of the authors' own analysis. The sample table records roughly 130,000 distinct CDR3 sequences; approximately 9.1% of these occur just once. 1.5% to 2% of the sample comes from the top ten.

Beyond this particular receptor, the publication reports: Repeated subsampling changed both the strength of the expansion versus patch-test correlation and the threshold at which the correlation became significant. DPC sensitization did not change the number of TCRs with a frequency above 1 in 1000, and there was no evidence of changes in global repertoire structure.

This clonotype has only a few counts. Its antigen is still unknown. Base qualities were left out, and no much larger clone turns up one base away. The germline V gene specifies MGHRA as CDR1 and YSYEKL as CDR2. V is cut back by 2 bases and J by 5 bases, with 12 bases in the junction unmatched. There are 18 amino acids in the CDR3, from cysteine to phenylalanine inclusive. Only the CDR3 portion is preserved as DNA: 54 bases, with reading frame beginning at the first base. This specimen's time point label, per the study, means: healthy volunteer bleed at 2 weeks. Total RNA was extracted from unfractionated whole blood collected in Tempus Blood RNA tubes. Roughly 5 healthy volunteers were used as TCR sequencing controls and were bled at day 0, 2 weeks and 6 weeks.

This sequence was found in a male donor in good health. Some clones in this sample may be carry-over from other donors' samples. This chain is built from TRBV4-1 and TRBJ2-7, with 13 middle bases fitting TRBD2. The specimen was whole blood. The CDR3 in this case is CASSQNDYGLAGEDEQYF. Read as DNA, the sequence is TGCGCCAGCAGCCAAAACGACTACGGACTAGCGGGAGAAGACGAGCAGTACTTC.